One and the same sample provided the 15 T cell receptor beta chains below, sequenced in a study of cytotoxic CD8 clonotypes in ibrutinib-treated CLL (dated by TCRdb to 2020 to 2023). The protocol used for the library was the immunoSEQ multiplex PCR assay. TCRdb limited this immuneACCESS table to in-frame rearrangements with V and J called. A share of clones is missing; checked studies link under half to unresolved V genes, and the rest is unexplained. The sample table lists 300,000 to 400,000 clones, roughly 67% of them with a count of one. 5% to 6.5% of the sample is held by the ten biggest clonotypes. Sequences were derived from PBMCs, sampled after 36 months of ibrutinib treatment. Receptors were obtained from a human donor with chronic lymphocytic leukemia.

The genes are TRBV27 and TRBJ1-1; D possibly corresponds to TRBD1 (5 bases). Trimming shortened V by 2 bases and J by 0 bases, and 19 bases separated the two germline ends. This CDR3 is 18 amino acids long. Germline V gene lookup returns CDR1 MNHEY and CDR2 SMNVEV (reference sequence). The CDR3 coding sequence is TGTGCCAGCAGTTTAGTTGGGGGTCTGGGGACCATGAACACTGAAGCTTTCTTT. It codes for CASSLVGGLGTMNTEAFF.

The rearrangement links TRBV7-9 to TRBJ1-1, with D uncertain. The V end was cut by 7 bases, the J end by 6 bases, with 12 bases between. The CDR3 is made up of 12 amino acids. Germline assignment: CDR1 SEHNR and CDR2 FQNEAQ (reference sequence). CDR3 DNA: TGTGCCAGCACCCCACACGGGCCTGAAGCTTTCTTT. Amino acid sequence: CASTPHGPEAFF.

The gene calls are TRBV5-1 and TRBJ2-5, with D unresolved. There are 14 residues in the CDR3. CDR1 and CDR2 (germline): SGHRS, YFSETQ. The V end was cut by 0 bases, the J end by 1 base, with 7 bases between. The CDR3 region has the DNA TGCGCCAGCAGCTTGGATCGGCCCCAAGAGACCCAGTACTTC. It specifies CASSLDRPQETQYF. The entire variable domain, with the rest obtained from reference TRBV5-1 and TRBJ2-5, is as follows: KAGVTQTPRYLIKTRGQQVTLSCSPISGHRSVSWYQQTPGQGLQFLFEYFSETQRNKGNFPGRFSGRQFSNSRSEMNVSTLELGDSALYLCASSLDRPQETQYFGPGTRLLVL.

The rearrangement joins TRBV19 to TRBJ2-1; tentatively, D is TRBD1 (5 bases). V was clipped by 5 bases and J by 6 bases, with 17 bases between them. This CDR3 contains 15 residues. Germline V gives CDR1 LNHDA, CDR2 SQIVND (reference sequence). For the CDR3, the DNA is TGTGCCAGTAGTCCCCGATCAGGGTTGGCCAATGAGCAGTTCTTC. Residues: CASSPRSGLANEQFF.

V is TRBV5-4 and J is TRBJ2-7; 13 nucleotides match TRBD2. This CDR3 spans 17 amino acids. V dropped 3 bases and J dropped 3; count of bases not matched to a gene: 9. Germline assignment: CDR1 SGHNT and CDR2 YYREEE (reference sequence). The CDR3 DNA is TGTGCCAGCAGCTCGGGCCTTGGACTAGCGGGAGACTACGAGCAGTACTTC. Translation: CASSSGLGLAGDYEQYF.

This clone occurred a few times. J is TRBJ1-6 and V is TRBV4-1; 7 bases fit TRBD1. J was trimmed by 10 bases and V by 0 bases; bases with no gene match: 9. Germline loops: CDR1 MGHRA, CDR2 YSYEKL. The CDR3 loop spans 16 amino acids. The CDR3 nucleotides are TGCGCCAGCAGCCAAGACCCACAGGGGTCGGGGTCACCCCTCCACTTT. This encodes CASSQDPQGSGSPLHF.

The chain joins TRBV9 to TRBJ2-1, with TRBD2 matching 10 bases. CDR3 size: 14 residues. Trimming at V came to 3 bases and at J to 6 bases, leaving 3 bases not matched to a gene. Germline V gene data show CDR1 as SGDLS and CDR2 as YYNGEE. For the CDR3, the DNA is TGTGCCAGCAGCGATGGACTAGCGGCCAATGAGCAGTTCTTC. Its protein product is CASSDGLAANEQFF.

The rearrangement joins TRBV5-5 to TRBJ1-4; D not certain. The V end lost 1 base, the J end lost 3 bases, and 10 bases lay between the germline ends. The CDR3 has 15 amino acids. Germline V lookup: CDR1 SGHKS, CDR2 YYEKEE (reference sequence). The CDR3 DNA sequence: TGTGCCAGCAGCTTGATGGCAGCTCCTAATGAAAAACTGTTTTTT. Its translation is CASSLMAAPNEKLFF.

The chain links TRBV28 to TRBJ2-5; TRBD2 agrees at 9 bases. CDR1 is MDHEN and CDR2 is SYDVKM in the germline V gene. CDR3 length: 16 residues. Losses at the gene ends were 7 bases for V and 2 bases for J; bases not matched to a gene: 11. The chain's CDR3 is CASKKPRTSEQETQYF. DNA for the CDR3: TGTGCCAGCAAAAAACCCCGGACTAGCGAACAAGAGACCCAGTACTTC.

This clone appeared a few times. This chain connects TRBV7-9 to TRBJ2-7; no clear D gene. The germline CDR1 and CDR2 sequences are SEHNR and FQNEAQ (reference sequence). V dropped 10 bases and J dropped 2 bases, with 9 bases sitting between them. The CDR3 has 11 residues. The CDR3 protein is CATSVAYEQYF. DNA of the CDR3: TGTGCCACTTCGGTCGCCTACGAGCAGTACTTC.

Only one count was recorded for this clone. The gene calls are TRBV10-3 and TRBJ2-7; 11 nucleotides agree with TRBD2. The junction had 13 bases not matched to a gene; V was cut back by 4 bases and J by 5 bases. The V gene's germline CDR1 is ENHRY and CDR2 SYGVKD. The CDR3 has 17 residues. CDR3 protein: CAISVASSSGRLDEQYF. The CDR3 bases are TGTGCCATCAGTGTGGCGTCCTCTAGCGGGAGGTTGGACGAGCAGTACTTC.

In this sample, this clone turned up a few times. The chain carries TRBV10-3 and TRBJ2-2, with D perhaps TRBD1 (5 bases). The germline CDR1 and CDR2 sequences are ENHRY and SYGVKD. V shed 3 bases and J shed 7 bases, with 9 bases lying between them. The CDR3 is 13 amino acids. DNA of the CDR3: TGTGCCATCAGTGATCAGGGTTACGGGGAGCTGTTTTTT. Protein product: CAISDQGYGELFF.

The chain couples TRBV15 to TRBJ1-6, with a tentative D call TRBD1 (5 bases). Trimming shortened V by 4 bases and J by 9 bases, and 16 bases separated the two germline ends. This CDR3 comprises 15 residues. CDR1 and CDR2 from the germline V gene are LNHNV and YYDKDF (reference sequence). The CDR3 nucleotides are TGTGCCACCAGCACCAGGGAGGGGCCTAGTTCACCCCTCCACTTT. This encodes CATSTREGPSSPLHF.

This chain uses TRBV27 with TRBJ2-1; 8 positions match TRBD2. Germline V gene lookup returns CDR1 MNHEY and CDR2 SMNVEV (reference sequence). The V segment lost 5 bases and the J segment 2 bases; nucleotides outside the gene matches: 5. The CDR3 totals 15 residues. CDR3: CASSRASGPYNEQFF. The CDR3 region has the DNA TGTGCCAGCAGTCGCGCTAGCGGGCCCTACAATGAGCAGTTCTTC.

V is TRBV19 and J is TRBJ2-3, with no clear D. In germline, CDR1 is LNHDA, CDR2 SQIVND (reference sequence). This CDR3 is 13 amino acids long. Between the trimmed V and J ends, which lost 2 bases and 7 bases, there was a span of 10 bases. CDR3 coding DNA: TGTGCCAGTAGTATAACTGGCACTAATACGCAGTATTTT. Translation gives CASSITGTNTQYF.